This entry is about one T cell receptor beta chain. Its antigen target is currently unknown. No much larger clone is present one base from it, and per-base qualities are unavailable. After PBMCs were isolated by density centrifugation and stained for CD3, CD4 and CD8, a FACSAria was used to sort CD4+ and CD8+ T cells. Unaffected controls provided scalp biopsies and blood samples. The data were obtained in a study of CD8+ T cells in alopecia areata (dated by TCRdb to the late 2010s). Concerning the study at large: In both human patients and the C3H/HeJ mouse model, the study applied high-throughput TCRbeta sequencing to look at T cell clonal expansion in alopecia areata. Scalp clonality was compared across normal scalp (n=4), patchy alopecia areata scalp (n=8), and alopecia totalis/universalis scalp (n=8). In humans, TCRbeta sequencing was performed on scalp tissue and on sorted CD4+ and CD8+ peripheral blood T cells from healthy controls and from patients with patchy or totalis/universalis alopecia areata. RNA came from the PAXgene miRNA kit for fixed scalp, the miRNeasy kit for PBMCs, and the RNeasy kit for mouse skin. TCRbeta CDR3 regions were amplified by immunoSEQ multiplex PCR with 35 Vbeta forward and 13 Jbeta reverse primers.

From the germline V gene, CDR1 is SQVTM and CDR2 is ANQGSEA. Trimming accounts for 6 bases at V and 0 bases at J, while the number of junction bases matched to no gene is 8. The CDR3 holds 16 amino acids from the cysteine to the phenylalanine. Only the CDR3 region is kept as DNA, spanning 48 bases read in frame from base 1. General findings and caveats noted by the study authors: Compared with normal scalp, lesional scalp, particularly in alopecia totalis/universalis, had higher clonality and more expanded CD8+ clones, which suggests antigenic drive. Unlike mouse skin, where gammadelta T cells dominate, normal human skin contains resident alphabeta T cells that get sequenced too, which complicates analysis of the scalp TCR repertoire. Compared with mice, TCR sequences shared between patients were less clear, possibly partly because of HLA diversity across the patient population.

Receptor amplification or capture employed the immunoSEQ multiplex PCR assay. To provide template for TCR sequencing, every sample had RNA extracted and reverse transcribed into cDNA. SuperScript III was used to make first-strand cDNA, primed with a 2:1 mix of oligo-dT and random hexamers. A synthetic immune receptor repertoire was used to assess amplification bias, and residual bias was removed computationally. For the original study's pipeline: Raw reads were preprocessed to remove errors, and CDR3 was defined by IMGT conventions from the conserved cysteine to phenylalanine. Clonality was calculated as 1 minus Shannon entropy normalized by log2 of the number of productive unique TCRs. CD4 or CD8 identity of scalp clones was inferred by cross-referencing scalp TCRbeta sequences with sorted blood CD4 and CD8 repertoires. TCRdb carries this immuneACCESS record with in-frame sequences only. Its versions omit some clonotypes, under half of them owing to an unresolved V gene in the studies checked, with the rest unexplained. For V, J and clone size, that table is used; D and trimming come from the DNA. This sample comprises about 200,000 clones, more than 50% of them detected only once. Jointly, the top ten make up around 5% of the sample.

This TCR was recovered from a human donor in good health. Sample: CD8+ T cells sorted from blood. The chain employs TRBV29-1 and TRBJ2-3, and 11 bases in between align with TRBD1. The nucleotide sequence reads as follows: TGCAGCGTGGGAGGTGGGACAGGGGGAAGCACAGATACGCAGTATTTT. Translated, this is CSVGGGTGGSTDTQYF.